The clone carrying this T cell receptor beta chain has only a few counts. One entry per CDR3 protein results from TCRdb running MiXCR on the 5' RACE reads. The sample includes hundreds of thousands of distinct CDR3 sequences, about 28% seen only once; the top ten take about 6%. The germline V gene has CDR1 GTSNPN and CDR2 SVGIG (reference sequence). V gave up 8 bases and J gave up 8 bases, with 21 bases separating them. The CDR3 totals 13 residues. This entry belongs to a study of identical twins' blood T cells. Study at large: About 50 million reads came from around twelve libraries, six alpha, six beta.

The sequenced sample consisted of PBMCs. The chain links TRBV30 to TRBJ1-2; D is ambiguous. This receptor was taken from a woman between 18 and 55 years old in good health. CDR3 in DNA: TGTGCCCGTTTTCGGTCCTTAAAGGAAGGCTACACCTTC. Protein product: CARFRSLKEGYTF.